This TCR beta chain emerged from a study of beta chain features in type 1 diabetes. Findings and limits, study-wide: A cDNA-based sequencing approach could over-represent cells with high TCR expression. All four CD4+ subsets from Type 1 diabetes patients carried moderately but significantly shorter TCRB CDR3s.

Expressed TCRB transcripts were sequenced, since all the RNA that had been isolated was reverse transcribed. TCRdb's copy holds only in-frame clones and misses some; the assay was immunoSEQ multiplex PCR. Here the sample spans some 330,000 clones, about 12% being singletons. In the case of this clone: What it binds is not known.

A single heparinised blood sample, averaging approximately 100 mL, was obtained per donor. The sample comprised naive CD4+ T cells from blood. The sequence was collected from a woman aged 18-29 years with type 1 diabetes.

CDR3 bases: TGTGCCAGCTCACCATCAGAGGGTAACTATGGCTACACCTTC. This gives the protein CASSPSEGNYGYTF. The chain combines TRBV18 with TRBJ1-2; D unresolved. The CDR3 sequence is 14 residues long. Germline V gene data show CDR1 as KGHSH and CDR2 as LQKENI. The V gene lost 2 bases and the J gene lost 1 base, with 8 bases spanning the gap.